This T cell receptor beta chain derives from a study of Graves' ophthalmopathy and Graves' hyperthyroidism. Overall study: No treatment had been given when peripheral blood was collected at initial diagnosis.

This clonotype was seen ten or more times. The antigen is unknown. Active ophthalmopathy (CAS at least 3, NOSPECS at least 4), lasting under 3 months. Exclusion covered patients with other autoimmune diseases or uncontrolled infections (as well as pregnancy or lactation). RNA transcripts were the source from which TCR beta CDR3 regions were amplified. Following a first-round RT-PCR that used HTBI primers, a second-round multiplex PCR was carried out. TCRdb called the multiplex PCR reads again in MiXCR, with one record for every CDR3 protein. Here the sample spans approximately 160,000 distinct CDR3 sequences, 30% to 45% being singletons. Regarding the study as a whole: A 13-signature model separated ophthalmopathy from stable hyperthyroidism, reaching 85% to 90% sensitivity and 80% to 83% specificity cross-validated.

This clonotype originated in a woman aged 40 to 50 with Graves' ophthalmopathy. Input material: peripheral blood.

CDR3 loop: CASSSLGGTEAFF. In nucleotides, the CDR3 is TGTGCCAGCAGTTCCTTGGGGGGCACTGAAGCTTTCTTT. The chain carries TRBV7-9 and TRBJ1-1; possibly TRBD1 for D (5 bases). CDR3 length: 13 residues. V was shortened by 6 bases and J by 4 bases, with 12 bases between the two germline ends. The germline V gene has CDR1 SEHNR and CDR2 FQNEAQ (reference sequence).